This is a list of T cell receptor beta chains from one sample in a study of blood T cell repertoires in COVID-19. The assay was immunoSEQ multiplex PCR, and TCRdb's table has in-frame clones only and misses some. The profile shows about 120,000 clones, 87% of them singletons. The sequenced sample was peripheral blood. These receptors were collected from a woman aged 70-85 years with acute or convalescent COVID-19. The CDR3 runs from the conserved cysteine through the conserved F or W. Fields, in order: CDR3 length, clone size, J gene, V gene, D gene, CDR3 protein, CDR3 DNA. A D gene is named only where the DNA matches it firmly. For some rows the clone size is stated as once, few or many, or as a class when expanded; others skip it.

>14|few|TRBJ1-3|TRBV2|TRBD1
CASSGGQAGNTIYF
TGTGCCAGCAGTGGCGGACAGGCTGGAAACACCATATATTTT
>14|NA|TRBJ2-1|TRBV3-1/TRBV3-2|TRBD1
CASSWDRRHNEQFF
TGTGCCAGCAGCTGGGACAGGCGACACAATGAGCAGTTCTTC
>17|NA|TRBJ1-6|TRBV19|TRBD1
CASSKGTGSSYNSPLHF
TGTGCCAGTAGTAAAGGGACAGGTAGCTCCTATAATTCACCCCTCCACTTT
>14|NA|TRBJ2-7|TRBV9|NA
CASSPRLAPYEQYF
TGTGCCAGCAGCCCTCGTCTGGCACCTTACGAGCAGTACTTC
>16|once|TRBJ2-3|TRBV5-1|TRBD1
CASSMRTGASTDTQYF
TGCGCCAGCAGCATGAGGACAGGTGCTAGCACAGATACGCAGTATTTT
>15|NA|TRBJ2-2|TRBV6-5|NA
CASSYSGGPTGELFF
TGTGCCAGCAGTTACTCCGGCGGGCCGACCGGGGAGCTGTTTTTT
>16|NA|TRBJ1-1|TRBV6-5|NA
CASSYRGEGVNTEAFF
TGTGCCAGCAGTTACCGAGGGGAGGGCGTGAACACTGAAGCTTTCTTT
>12|NA|TRBJ2-7|TRBV14|NA
CASSPGGYEQYF
TGTGCCAGCAGCCCCGGGGGCTACGAGCAGTACTTC
>15|NA|TRBJ2-3|TRBV19|NA
CASSLLAWSSDTQYF
TGTGCCAGTAGTTTGCTAGCTTGGAGTTCAGATACGCAGTATTTT
>15|NA|TRBJ2-3|TRBV5-4|NA
CASSQDYSTTDTQYF
TGTGCCAGCAGCCAGGACTATAGCACTACAGATACGCAGTATTTT
>15|NA|TRBJ2-1|TRBV7-9|TRBD2
CASSFTSGGDNEQFF
TGTGCCAGCAGCTTTACTAGCGGGGGGGACAATGAGCAGTTCTTC